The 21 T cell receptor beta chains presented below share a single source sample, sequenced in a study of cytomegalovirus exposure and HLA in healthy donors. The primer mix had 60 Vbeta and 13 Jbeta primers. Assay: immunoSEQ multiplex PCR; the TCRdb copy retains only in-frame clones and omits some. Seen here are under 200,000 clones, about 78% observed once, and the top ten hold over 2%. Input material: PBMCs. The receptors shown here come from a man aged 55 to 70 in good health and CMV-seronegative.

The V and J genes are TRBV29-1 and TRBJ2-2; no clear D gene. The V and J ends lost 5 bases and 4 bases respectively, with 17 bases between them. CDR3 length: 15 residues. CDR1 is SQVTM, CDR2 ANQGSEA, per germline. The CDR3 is CSVSRLRGGTGELFF. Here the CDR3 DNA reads TGCAGCGTTTCGAGATTGAGAGGCGGCACCGGGGAGCTGTTTTTT.

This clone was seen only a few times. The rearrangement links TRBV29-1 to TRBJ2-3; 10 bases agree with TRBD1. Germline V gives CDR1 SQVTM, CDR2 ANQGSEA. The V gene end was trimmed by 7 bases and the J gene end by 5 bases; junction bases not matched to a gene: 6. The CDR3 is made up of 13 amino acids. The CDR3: CSAPTGGLDTQYF. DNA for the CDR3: TGCAGCGCCCCGACAGGGGGCTTAGATACGCAGTATTTT.

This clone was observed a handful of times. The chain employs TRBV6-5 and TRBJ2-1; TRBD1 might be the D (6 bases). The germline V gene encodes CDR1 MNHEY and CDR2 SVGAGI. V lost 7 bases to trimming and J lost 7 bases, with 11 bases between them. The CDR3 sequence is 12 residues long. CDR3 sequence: CASKDRSNEQFF. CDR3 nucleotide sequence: TGTGCCAGCAAGGACAGATCAAATGAGCAGTTCTTC.

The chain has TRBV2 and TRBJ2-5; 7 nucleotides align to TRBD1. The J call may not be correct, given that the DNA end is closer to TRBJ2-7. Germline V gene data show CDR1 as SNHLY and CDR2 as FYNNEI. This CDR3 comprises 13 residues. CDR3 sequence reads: CASYRQGVDEQYF. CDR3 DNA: TGTGCCAGCTACAGACAGGGAGTCGACGAGCAGTACTTC.

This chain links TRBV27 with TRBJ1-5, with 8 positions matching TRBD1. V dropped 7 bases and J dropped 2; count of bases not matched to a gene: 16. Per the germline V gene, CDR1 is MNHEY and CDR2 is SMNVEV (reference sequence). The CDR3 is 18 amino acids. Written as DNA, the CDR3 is TGTGCCAGCACCTTAAGGTGGACAGGGAGTGGTGGCAATCAGCCCCAGCATTTT. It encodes CASTLRWTGSGGNQPQHF.

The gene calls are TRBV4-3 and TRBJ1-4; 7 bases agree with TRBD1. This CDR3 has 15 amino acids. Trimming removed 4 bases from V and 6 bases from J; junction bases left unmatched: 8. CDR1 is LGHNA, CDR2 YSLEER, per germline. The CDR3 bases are TGCGCCAGCAGCCTGAATCAGGGGGGTGATGAAAAACTGTTTTTT. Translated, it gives CASSLNQGGDEKLFF.

CDR3 coding DNA: TGTGCCATCAGTTCCACAGGGCAAGAGACCCAGTACTTC. Encoded protein: CAISSTGQETQYF. The gene calls are TRBV10-3 and TRBJ2-5, with D perhaps TRBD1 (6 bases). Germline CDR1 and CDR2: ENHRY and SYGVKD. The CDR3 covers 13 residues. V was clipped by 5 bases and J by 2 bases, with 9 bases between them.

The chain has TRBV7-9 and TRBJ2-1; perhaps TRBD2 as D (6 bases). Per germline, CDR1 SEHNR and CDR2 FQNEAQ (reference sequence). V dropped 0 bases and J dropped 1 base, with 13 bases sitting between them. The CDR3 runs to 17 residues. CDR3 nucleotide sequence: TGTGCCAGCAGCTTAGCGGGAGGCTTATCTTCCTACAATGAGCAGTTCTTC. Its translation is CASSLAGGLSSYNEQFF.

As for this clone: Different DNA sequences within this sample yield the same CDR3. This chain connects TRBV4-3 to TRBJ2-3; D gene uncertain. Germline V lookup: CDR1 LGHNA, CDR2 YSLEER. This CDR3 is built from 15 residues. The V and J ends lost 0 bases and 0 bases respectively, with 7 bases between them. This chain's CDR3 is CASSQDSGSTDTQYF. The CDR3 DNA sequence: TGCGCCAGCAGCCAAGATTCAGGAAGCACAGATACGCAGTATTTT.

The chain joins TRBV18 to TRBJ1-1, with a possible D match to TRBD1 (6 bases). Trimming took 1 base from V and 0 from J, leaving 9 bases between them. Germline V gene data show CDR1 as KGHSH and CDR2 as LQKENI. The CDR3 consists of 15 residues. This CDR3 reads CASSPLQGLNTEAFF. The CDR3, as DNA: TGTGCCAGCTCACCACTACAGGGCCTGAACACTGAAGCTTTCTTT.

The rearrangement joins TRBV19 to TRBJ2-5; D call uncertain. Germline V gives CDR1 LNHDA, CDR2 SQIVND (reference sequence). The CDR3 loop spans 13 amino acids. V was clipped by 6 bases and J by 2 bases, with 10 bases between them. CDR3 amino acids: CASSGARQETQYF. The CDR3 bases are TGTGCCAGTAGCGGAGCTAGACAAGAGACCCAGTACTTC.

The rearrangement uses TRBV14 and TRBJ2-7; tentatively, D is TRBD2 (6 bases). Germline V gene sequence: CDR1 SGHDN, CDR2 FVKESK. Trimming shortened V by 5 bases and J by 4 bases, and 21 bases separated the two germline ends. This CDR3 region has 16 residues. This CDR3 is CASSSSLALAGYEQYF. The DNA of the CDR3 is TGTGCCAGCAGCTCAAGCTTGGCACTAGCCGGATACGAGCAGTACTTC.

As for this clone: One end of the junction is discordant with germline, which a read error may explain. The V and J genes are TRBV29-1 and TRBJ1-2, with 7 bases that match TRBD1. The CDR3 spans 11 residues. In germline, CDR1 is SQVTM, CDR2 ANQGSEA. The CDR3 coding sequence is TGCAGCGGTGGACAGGAGTATGGCTACCCCTTC. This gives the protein CSGGQEYGYPF.

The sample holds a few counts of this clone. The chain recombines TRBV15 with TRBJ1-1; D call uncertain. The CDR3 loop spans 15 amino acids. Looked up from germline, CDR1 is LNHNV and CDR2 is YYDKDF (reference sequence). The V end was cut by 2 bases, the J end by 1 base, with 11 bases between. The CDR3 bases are TGTGCCACCAGCAGAACCCGACGGGGGAACACTGAAGCTTTCTTT. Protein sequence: CATSRTRRGNTEAFF.

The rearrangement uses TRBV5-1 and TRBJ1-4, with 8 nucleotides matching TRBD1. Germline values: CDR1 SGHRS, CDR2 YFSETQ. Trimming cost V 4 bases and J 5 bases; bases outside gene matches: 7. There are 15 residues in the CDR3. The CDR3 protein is CASSPRTGWNEKLFF. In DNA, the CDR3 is TGCGCCAGCAGCCCCAGGACAGGGTGGAATGAAAAACTGTTTTTT. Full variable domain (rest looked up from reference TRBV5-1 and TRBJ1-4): KAGVTQTPRYLIKTRGQQVTLSCSPISGHRSVSWYQQTPGQGLQFLFEYFSETQRNKGNFPGRFSGRQFSNSRSEMNVSTLELGDSALYLCASSPRTGWNEKLFFGSGTQLSVL.

CDR3 in DNA: TGCACCAGCAGCCAAGAGCTACGGAGTGGTTATAGCAATCAGCCCCAGCATTTT. It specifies CTSSQELRSGYSNQPQHF. The chain carries TRBV1 and TRBJ1-5. TRBV1 is labeled a pseudogene. The CDR3 has 18 amino acids.

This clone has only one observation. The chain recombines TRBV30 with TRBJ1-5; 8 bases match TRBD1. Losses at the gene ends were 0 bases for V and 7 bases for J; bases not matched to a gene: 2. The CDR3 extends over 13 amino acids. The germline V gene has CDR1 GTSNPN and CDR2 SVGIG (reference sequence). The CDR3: CAWSVQGGQPQHF. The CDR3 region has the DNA TGTGCCTGGAGTGTACAGGGGGGCCAGCCCCAGCATTTT.

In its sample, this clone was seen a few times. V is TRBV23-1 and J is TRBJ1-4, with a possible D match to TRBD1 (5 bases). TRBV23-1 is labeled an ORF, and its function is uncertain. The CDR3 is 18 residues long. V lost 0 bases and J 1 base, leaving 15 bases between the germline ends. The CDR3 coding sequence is TGCGCCAGCAGTCAATCCCGGGACTGCGGTGAAACTAATGAAAAACTGTTTTTT. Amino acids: CASSQSRDCGETNEKLFF.

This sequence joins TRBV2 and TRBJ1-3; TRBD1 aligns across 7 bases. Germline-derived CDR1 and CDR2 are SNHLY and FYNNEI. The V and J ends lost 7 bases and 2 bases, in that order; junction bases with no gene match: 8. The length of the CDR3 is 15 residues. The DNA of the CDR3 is TGTGCCAGCACTACACAGGGGACAACTGGAAACACCATATATTTT. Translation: CASTTQGTTGNTIYF.

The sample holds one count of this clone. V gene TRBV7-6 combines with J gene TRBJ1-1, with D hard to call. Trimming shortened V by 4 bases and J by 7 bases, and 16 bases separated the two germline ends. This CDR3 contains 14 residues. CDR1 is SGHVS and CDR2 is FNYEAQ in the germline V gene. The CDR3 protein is CASSSPDTYNEAFF. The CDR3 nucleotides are TGTGCCAGCAGCTCACCCGACACCTACAATGAAGCTTTCTTT.

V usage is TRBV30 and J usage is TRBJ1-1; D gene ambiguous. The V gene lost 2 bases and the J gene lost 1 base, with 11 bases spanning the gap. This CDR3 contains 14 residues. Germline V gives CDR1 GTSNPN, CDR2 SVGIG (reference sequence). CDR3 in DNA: TGTGCCTGGAGTCCTCGGGGAGCGAACACTGAAGCTTTCTTT. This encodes CAWSPRGANTEAFF.